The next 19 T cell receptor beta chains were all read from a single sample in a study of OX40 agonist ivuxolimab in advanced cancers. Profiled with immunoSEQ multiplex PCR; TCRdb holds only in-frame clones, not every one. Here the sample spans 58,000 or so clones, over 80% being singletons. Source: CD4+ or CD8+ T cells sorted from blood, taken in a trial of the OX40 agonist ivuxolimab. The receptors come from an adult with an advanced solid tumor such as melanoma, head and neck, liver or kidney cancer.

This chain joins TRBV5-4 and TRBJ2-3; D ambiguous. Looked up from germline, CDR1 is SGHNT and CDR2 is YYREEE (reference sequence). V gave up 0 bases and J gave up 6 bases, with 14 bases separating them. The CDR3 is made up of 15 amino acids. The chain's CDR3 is CASSLVGPGSDTQYF. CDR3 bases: TGTGCCAGCAGCTTGGTAGGTCCAGGATCGGATACGCAGTATTTT.

The CDR3 spells CASSLRDTGYTF. The CDR3 nucleotides read TGTGCCAGCAGCTTAAGGGACACAGGCTACACCTTC. The rearrangement uses TRBV7-2 and TRBJ1-2, with TRBD1 as a possible D gene (6 bases). With 2 bases removed from V and 8 bases from J, the gap between germline ends came to 9 bases. The germline V gene encodes CDR1 SGHTA and CDR2 FQGNSA. This CDR3 is built from 12 residues.

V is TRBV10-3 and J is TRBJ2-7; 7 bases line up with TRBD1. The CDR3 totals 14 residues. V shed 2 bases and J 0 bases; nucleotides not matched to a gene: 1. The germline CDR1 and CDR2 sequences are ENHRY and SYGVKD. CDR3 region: CAISEDRASYEQYF. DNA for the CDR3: TGTGCCATCAGTGAGGACAGGGCCTCCTACGAGCAGTACTTC.

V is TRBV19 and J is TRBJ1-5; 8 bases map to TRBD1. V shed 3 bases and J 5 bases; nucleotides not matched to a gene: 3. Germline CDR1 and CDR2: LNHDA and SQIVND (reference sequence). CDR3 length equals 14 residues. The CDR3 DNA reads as TGTGCCAGTAGTATCAGGGGGCGCGATCAGCCCCAGCATTTT. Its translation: CASSIRGRDQPQHF.

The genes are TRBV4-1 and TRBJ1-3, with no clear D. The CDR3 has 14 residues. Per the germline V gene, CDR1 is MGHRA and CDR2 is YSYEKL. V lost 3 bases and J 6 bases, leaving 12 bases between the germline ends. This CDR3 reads CASSQVPLENTIYF. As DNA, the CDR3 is TGCGCCAGCAGCCAGGTTCCCCTTGAAAACACCATATATTTT.

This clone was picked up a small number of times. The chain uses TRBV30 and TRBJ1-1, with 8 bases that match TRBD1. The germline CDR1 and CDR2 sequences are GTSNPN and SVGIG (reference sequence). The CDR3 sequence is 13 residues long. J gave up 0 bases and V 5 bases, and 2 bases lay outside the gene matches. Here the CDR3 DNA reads TGTGCCTGGGGACAGGGTATGAACACTGAAGCTTTCTTT. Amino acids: CAWGQGMNTEAFF.

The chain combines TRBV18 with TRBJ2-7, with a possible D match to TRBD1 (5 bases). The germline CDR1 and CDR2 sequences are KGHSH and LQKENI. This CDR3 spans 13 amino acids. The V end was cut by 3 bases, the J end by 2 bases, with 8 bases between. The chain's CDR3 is CASSPRGPYEQYF. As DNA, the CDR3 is TGTGCCAGCTCACCTAGGGGCCCCTACGAGCAGTACTTC.

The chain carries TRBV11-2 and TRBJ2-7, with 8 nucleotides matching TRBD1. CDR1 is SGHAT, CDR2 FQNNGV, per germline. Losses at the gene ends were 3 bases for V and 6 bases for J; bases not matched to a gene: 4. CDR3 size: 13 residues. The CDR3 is CASSFAGTGEQYF. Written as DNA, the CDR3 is TGTGCCAGCAGCTTTGCAGGGACAGGCGAGCAGTACTTC. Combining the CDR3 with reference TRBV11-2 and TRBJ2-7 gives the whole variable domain EAGVAQSPRYKIIEKRQSVAFWCNPISGHATLYWYQQILGQGPKLLIQFQNNGVVDDSQLPKDRFSAERLKGVDSTLKIQPAKLEDSAVYLCASSFAGTGEQYFGPGTRLTVT.

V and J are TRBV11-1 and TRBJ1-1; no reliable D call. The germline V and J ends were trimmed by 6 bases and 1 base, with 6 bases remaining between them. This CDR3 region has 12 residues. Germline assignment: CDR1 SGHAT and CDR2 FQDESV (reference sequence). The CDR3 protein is CASSPQNTEAFF. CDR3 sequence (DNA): TGTGCCAGCAGTCCTCAGAACACTGAAGCTTTCTTT.

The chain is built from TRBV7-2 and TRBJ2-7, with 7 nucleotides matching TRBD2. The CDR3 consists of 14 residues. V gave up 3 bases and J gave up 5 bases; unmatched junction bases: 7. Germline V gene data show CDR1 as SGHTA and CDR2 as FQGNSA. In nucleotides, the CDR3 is TGTGCCAGCAGCTTTCGCGGGAGTAAGGACGAGCAGTACTTC. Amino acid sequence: CASSFRGSKDEQYF. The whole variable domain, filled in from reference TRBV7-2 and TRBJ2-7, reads GAGVSQSPSNKVTEKGKDVELRCDPISGHTALYWYRQSLGQGLEFLIYFQGNSAPDKSGLPSDRFSAERTGGSVSTLTIQRTQQEDSAVYLCASSFRGSKDEQYFGPGTRLTVT.

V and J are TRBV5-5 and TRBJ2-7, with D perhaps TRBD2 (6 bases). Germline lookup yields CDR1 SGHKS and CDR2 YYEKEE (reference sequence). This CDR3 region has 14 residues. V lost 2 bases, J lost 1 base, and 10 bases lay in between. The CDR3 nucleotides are TGTGCCAGCAGCTTCGAGGCGGGATCCTACGAGCAGTACTTC. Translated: CASSFEAGSYEQYF.

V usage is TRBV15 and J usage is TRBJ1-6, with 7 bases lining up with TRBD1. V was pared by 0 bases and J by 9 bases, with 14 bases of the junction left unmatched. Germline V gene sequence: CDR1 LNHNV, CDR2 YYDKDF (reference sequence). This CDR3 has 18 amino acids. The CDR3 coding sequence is TGTGCCACCAGCAGAGATACACAGGGGCATATCTCTAGTTCACCCCTCCACTTT. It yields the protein CATSRDTQGHISSSPLHF.

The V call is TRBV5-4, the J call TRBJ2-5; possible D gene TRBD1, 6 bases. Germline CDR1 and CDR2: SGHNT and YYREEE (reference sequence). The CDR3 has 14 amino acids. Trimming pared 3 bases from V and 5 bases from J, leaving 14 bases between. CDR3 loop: CASSSQQGVETQYF. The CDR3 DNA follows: TGTGCCAGCAGCTCACAACAGGGTGTGGAGACCCAGTACTTC.

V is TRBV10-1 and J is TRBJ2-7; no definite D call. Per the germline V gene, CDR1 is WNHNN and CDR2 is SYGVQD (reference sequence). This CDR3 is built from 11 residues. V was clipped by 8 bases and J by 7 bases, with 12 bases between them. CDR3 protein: CASLLINEQYF. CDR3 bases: TGCGCCAGCCTTCTCATTAATGAGCAGTACTTC.

The CDR3 spells CASSLTGSRQPQHF. The CDR3 nucleotides are TGTGCCAGCTCACTCACAGGGTCGAGGCAGCCCCAGCATTTT. The chain recombines TRBV18 with TRBJ1-5, with D possibly being TRBD1 (6 bases). The V and J ends lost 4 bases and 7 bases respectively, with 14 bases between them. The CDR3 totals 14 residues. The germline V gene has CDR1 KGHSH and CDR2 LQKENI.

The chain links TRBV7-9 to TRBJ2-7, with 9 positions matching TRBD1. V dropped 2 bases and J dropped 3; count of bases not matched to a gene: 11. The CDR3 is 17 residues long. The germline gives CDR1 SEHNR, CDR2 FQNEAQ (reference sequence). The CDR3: CASSLPQASDRGYEQYF. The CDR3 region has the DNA TGTGCCAGCAGCTTACCTCAGGCTTCGGACAGGGGCTACGAGCAGTACTTC.

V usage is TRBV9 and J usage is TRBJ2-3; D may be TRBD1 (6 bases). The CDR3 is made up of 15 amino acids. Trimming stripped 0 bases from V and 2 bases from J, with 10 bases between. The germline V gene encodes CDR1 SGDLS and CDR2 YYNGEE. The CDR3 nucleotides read TGTGCCAGCAGCGTAGCTGAGGGGGACACAGATACGCAGTATTTT. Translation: CASSVAEGDTDTQYF.

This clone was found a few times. The CDR3 spells CASSLGQGATGELFF. CDR3 DNA: TGTGCCAGCAGCTTGGGACAGGGGGCCACCGGGGAGCTGTTTTTT. The chain has TRBV5-4 and TRBJ2-2, with 10 bases that match TRBD1. Germline V lookup: CDR1 SGHNT, CDR2 YYREEE (reference sequence). This CDR3 is built from 15 residues. After removal of 0 bases from V and 4 bases from J, the junction contained 0 bases not matched to a gene.

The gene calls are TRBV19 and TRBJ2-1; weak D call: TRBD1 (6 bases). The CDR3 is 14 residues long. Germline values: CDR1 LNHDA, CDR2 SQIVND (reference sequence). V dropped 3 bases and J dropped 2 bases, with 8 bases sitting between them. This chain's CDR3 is CASSMGQTYNEQFF. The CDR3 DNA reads TGTGCCAGTAGTATGGGACAAACCTACAATGAGCAGTTCTTC. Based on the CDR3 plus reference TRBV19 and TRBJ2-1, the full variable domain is DGGITQSPKYLFRKEGQNVTLSCEQNLNHDAMYWYRQDPGQGLRLIYYSQIVNDFQKGDIAEGYSVSREKKESFPLTVTSAQKNPTAFYLCASSMGQTYNEQFFGPGTRLTVL.